These 14 T cell receptor beta chains came from one sample sequenced in a study of T cell changes during pregnancy in multiple sclerosis. The table came from immunoSEQ multiplex PCR; TCRdb's copy has only in-frame clones and leaves some out. Here the sample spans tens of thousands of clones, 70% to 90% being singletons. Sequences were derived from CD8+ T cells from peripheral blood mononuclear cells, sampled after pregnancy. The receptors come from a female donor with multiple sclerosis, enrolled in a pregnancy study.

The J gene is TRBJ1-1, the V gene TRBV28; 7 bases are shared with TRBD1. The CDR3 has 13 amino acids. V shed 7 bases and J 8 bases; nucleotides not matched to a gene: 10. Germline V gene data show CDR1 as MDHEN and CDR2 as SYDVKM. CDR3 loop: CASTLDRAGEAFF. The CDR3 DNA reads TGTGCCAGCACCCTCGACAGGGCCGGAGAAGCTTTCTTT. The complete variable domain, with remaining parts taken from reference TRBV28 and TRBJ1-1, reads DVKVTQSSRYLVKRTGEKVFLECVQDMDHENMFWYRQDPGLGLRLIYFSYDVKMKEKGDIPEGYSVSREKKERFSLILESASTNQTSMYLCASTLDRAGEAFFGQGTRLTVV.

This chain joins TRBV19 and TRBJ1-1; perhaps TRBD1 as D (5 bases). CDR1 LNHDA and CDR2 SQIVND come from the germline V gene (reference sequence). V shed 7 bases and J shed 0 bases, with 24 bases lying between them. CDR3 size: 18 residues. The CDR3 sequence is CASTGWGIRSTLNTEAFF. CDR3 nucleotide sequence: TGTGCCAGTACGGGCTGGGGCATCCGCTCTACTTTGAACACTGAAGCTTTCTTT. Full variable domain (remainder filled in from reference TRBV19 and TRBJ1-1): DGGITQSPKYLFRKEGQNVTLSCEQNLNHDAMYWYRQDPGQGLRLIYYSQIVNDFQKGDIAEGYSVSREKKESFPLTVTSAQKNPTAFYLCASTGWGIRSTLNTEAFFGQGTRLTVV.

The CDR3 reads CASSAVGGISYTDTQYF. The CDR3 nucleotides read TGTGCCAGCAGTGCGGTGGGGGGGATTTCTTACACAGATACGCAGTATTTT. V usage is TRBV2 and J usage is TRBJ2-3, with TRBD2 matching 7 bases. The germline V gene has CDR1 SNHLY and CDR2 FYNNEI. The V gene end was trimmed by 4 bases and the J gene end by 2 bases; junction bases not matched to a gene: 12. This CDR3 is 17 amino acids long.

The genes are TRBV5-1 and TRBJ1-6, with D possibly being TRBD1 (5 bases). The CDR3 loop spans 17 amino acids. CDR1 and CDR2 from the germline V gene are SGHRS and YFSETQ. V was shortened by 0 bases and J by 7 bases, with 17 bases between the two germline ends. The CDR3 nucleotides are TGCGCCAGCAGCTTGGAAGGGGTTGGCCTCTGGAATTCACCCCTCCACTTT. Amino acid sequence: CASSLEGVGLWNSPLHF.

The chain uses TRBV6-1 and TRBJ2-5, with TRBD2 matching 12 bases. The ends lost 1 base at V and 4 bases at J; junction bases unmatched: 7. The V gene's germline CDR1 is MNHNS and CDR2 SASEGT. This CDR3 is 17 amino acids long. The CDR3 DNA reads as TGTGCCAGCAGTGAAGTCACTAGCGGGGGGCCCGGAGAGACCCAGTACTTC. Translated: CASSEVTSGGPGETQYF.

J is TRBJ1-5 and V is TRBV10-1, with TRBD1 as a possible D gene (6 bases). The V gene's germline CDR1 is WNHNN and CDR2 SYGVQD (reference sequence). Trimming left V 0 bases short and J 7 bases short, with 16 bases between. The CDR3 sequence is 16 residues long. CDR3 sequence (DNA): TGCGCCAGCAGTGAGTCGGGGGGGGGCGTCAGGCAGCCCCAGCATTTT. Translation gives CASSESGGGVRQPQHF.

The chain recombines TRBV6-1 with TRBJ1-1; D remains unclear. The CDR3 consists of 14 residues. The germline V gene has CDR1 MNHNS and CDR2 SASEGT. The V end lost 5 bases, the J end lost 1 base, and 11 bases lay between the germline ends. CDR3 protein: CASSRTVENTEAFF. The CDR3 nucleotides are TGTGCCAGCAGTCGTACAGTGGAGAACACTGAAGCTTTCTTT.

The chain links TRBV10-1 to TRBJ2-2; D possibly corresponds to TRBD2 (5 bases). The CDR3 is made up of 13 amino acids. Germline V CDR1 and CDR2: WNHNN, SYGVQD (reference sequence). The V and J ends lost 4 bases and 3 bases respectively, with 6 bases between them. The CDR3 nucleotides read TGCGCCAGCAGTGGGCGGGACACCGGGGAGCTGTTTTTT. Translation: CASSGRDTGELFF.

This clone was counted a few times. The gene calls are TRBV7-9 and TRBJ1-2; tentative D call: TRBD1 (5 bases). The CDR3 is 15 residues long. Germline V gene sequence: CDR1 SEHNR, CDR2 FQNEAQ (reference sequence). Between the trimmed V and J ends, which lost 0 bases and 4 bases, there was a span of 12 bases. CDR3 in amino acids: CASSLAGGVSYGYTF. For the CDR3, the DNA is TGTGCCAGCAGCTTAGCGGGGGGAGTGAGCTATGGCTACACCTTC.

The rearrangement joins TRBV11-2 to TRBJ2-1; 12 positions match TRBD2. The CDR3 extends over 14 amino acids. The germline CDR1 and CDR2 sequences are SGHAT and FQNNGV. The J segment lost 9 bases and the V segment lost 5 bases, leaving 5 bases of the junction unmatched. For the CDR3, the DNA is TGTGCCAGCAGCGGGCTGACTAGCGGGGGTGAGCAGTTCTTC. Protein product: CASSGLTSGGEQFF.

For this clone: The junction and the germline gene differ at one end; a read error may be behind it. This sequence joins TRBV7-7 and TRBJ2-1; 8 bases map to TRBD2. The CDR3 has 13 amino acids. CDR1 is SSHAT, CDR2 FNYEAQ, per germline (reference sequence). The CDR3 bases are TGTGCTAGCAGCCCGGGGACTAGCAATGAGCAGTTCTTC. It is translated as CASSPGTSNEQFF.

The rearrangement links TRBV6-5 to TRBJ1-1; tentatively, D is TRBD1 (5 bases). The V and J ends lost 4 bases and 1 base respectively, with 16 bases between them. The CDR3 runs to 16 residues. The germline V gene encodes CDR1 MNHEY and CDR2 SVGAGI. Written as DNA, the CDR3 is TGTGCCAGCAGTTCTACAGGTTTGCCACAGAACACTGAAGCTTTCTTT. Translation: CASSSTGLPQNTEAFF.

V and J are TRBV21-1 and TRBJ2-7; the table's D call, TRBD1, was not checked against the DNA. TRBV21-1 is shown as a pseudogene. The CDR3 has 14 amino acids. This chain's CDR3 is CASSKHTGSYEQYF. The CDR3 nucleotides read TGTGCCAGCAGCAAACACACAGGCTCCTACGAGCAGTACTTC.

This chain uses TRBV10-3 with TRBJ1-1; TRBD1 agrees at 11 bases. The CDR3 runs to 13 residues. CDR1 and CDR2 (germline): ENHRY, SYGVKD. The V segment lost 10 bases and the J segment 1 base; nucleotides outside the gene matches: 2. This CDR3 reads CATGQGANTEAFF. CDR3 in DNA: TGTGCCACTGGACAGGGGGCGAACACTGAAGCTTTCTTT.